This T cell receptor beta chain was recovered during a study of T cells after yellow fever vaccination. Whole-study results and caveats: Contaminants from the bulk population, in the form of abundant clonotypes, could be found in FACS-sorted repertoires. Post-booster repertoires again held most primary-vaccination clones (roughly 95% CD4, about 90% CD8).

V lost 0 bases to trimming and J lost 2 bases, with 6 bases between them. The V gene's germline CDR1 is SGHRS and CDR2 YFSETQ. CDR3 length equals 13 residues. Generation of TCR cDNA used 5'RACE template switching (which added a universal primer site and UMIs). Each CDR3 protein gets one entry after TCRdb re-called the 5' RACE reads with MiXCR. The table records 150,000 to 200,000 distinct CDR3 sequences, more than 5.5% of them present only once. This clonotype was recorded at least ten times. As yet, its antigen is unknown. The source of this sequence is a man aged 18 to 30 who received the YFV17D yellow fever vaccine. The chain employs TRBV5-1 and TRBJ2-7; a weak D match, TRBD2 (5 bases). Sequencing used CD4+ T cells sorted from PBMCs, obtained 4 to 6 days after the first yellow fever vaccination. The CDR3 spells CASSLDGAYEQYF. In nucleotides, the CDR3 is TGCGCCAGCAGCTTGGACGGGGCCTACGAGCAGTACTTC.